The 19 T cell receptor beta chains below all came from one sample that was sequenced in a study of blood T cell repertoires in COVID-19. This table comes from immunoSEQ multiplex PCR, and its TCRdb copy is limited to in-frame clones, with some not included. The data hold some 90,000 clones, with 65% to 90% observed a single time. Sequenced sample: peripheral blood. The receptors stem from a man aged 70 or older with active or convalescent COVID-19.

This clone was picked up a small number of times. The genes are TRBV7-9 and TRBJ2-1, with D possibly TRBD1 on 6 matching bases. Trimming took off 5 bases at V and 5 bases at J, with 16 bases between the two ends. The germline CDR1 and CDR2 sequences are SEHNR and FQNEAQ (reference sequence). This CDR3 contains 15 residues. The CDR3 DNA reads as TGTGCCAGCAGCCCCAACAGGGTTGGGAACAATGAGCAGTTCTTC. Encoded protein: CASSPNRVGNNEQFF.

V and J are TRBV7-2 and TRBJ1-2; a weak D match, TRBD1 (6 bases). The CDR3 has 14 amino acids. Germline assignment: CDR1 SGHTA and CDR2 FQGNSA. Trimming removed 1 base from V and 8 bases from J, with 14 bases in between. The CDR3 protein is CASSLVSAGDGYTF. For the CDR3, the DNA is TGTGCCAGCAGCTTAGTGTCTGCAGGGGACGGCTACACCTTC. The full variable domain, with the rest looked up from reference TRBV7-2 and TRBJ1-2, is GAGVSQSPSNKVTEKGKDVELRCDPISGHTALYWYRQSLGQGLEFLIYFQGNSAPDKSGLPSDRFSAERTGGSVSTLTIQRTQQEDSAVYLCASSLVSAGDGYTFGSGTRLTVV.

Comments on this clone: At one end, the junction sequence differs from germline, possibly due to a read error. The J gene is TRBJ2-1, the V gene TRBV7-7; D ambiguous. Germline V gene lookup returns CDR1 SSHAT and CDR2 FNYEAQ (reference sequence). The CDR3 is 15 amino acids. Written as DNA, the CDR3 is TGTGCTAGCAGCCCGAGCTGGAGCTCCTACAATGAGCAGTTCTTC. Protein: CASSPSWSSYNEQFF.

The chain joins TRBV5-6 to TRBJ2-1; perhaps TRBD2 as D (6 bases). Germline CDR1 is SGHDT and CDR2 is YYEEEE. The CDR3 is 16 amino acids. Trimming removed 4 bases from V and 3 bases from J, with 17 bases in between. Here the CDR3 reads CASSPSRDFGYNEQFF. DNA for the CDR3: TGTGCCAGCAGCCCCTCTAGGGACTTCGGCTACAATGAGCAGTTCTTC. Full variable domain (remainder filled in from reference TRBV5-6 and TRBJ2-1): DAGVTQSPTHLIKTRGQQVTLRCSPKSGHDTVSWYQQALGQGPQFIFQYYEEEERQRGNFPDRFSGHQFPNYSSELNVNALLLGDSALYLCASSPSRDFGYNEQFFGPGTRLTVL.

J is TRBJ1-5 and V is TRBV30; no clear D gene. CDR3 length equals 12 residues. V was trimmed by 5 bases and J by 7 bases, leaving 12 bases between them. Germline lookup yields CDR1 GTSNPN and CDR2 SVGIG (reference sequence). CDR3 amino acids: CAWEAGSQPQHF. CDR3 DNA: TGTGCCTGGGAGGCAGGCAGCCAGCCCCAGCATTTT.

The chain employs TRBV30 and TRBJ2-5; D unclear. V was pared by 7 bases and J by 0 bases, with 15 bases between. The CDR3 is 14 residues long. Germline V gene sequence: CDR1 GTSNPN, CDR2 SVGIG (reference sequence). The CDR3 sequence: CAYRDPSDQETQYF. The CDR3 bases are TGTGCCTATCGAGATCCTTCTGACCAAGAGACCCAGTACTTC.

The CDR3 nucleotides are TGCGCCAGCAGCCCGGGACAGGGGGCAGATACGCAGTATTTT. Translation: CASSPGQGADTQYF. The chain joins TRBV4-1 to TRBJ2-3; 11 bases agree with TRBD1. CDR1 is MGHRA and CDR2 is YSYEKL in the germline V gene. The V and J ends lost 4 bases and 4 bases, in that order; junction bases with no gene match: 1. This CDR3 spans 14 amino acids.

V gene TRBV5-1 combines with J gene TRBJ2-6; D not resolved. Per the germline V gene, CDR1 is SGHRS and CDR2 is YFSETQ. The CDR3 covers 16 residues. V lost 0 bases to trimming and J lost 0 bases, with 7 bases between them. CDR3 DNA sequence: TGCGCCAGCAGCTTGGCCGTCAGCTCTGGGGCCAACGTCCTGACTTTC. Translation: CASSLAVSSGANVLTF.

In DNA, the CDR3 is TGTGCCAGCAGCTTCAAAGGGGCTCCCTACGAGCAGTACTTC. Amino acids: CASSFKGAPYEQYF. V is TRBV5-6 and J is TRBJ2-7; tentative D call: TRBD1 (5 bases). V was trimmed by 2 bases and J by 2 bases, leaving 11 bases between them. The CDR3 runs 14 residues. The germline CDR1 and CDR2 sequences are SGHDT and YYEEEE.

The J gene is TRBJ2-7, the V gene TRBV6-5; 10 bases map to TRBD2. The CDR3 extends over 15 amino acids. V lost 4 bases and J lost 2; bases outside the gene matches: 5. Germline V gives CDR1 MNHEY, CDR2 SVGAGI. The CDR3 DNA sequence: TGTGCCAGCAGTTCGGCTAGCGGGGGCCCCTACGAGCAGTACTTC. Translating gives CASSSASGGPYEQYF.

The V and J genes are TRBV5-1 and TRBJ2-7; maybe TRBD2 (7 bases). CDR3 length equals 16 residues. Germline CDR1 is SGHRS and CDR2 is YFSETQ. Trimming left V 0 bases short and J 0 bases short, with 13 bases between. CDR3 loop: CASSLAVGGLSYEQYF. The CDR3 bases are TGCGCCAGCAGCTTGGCCGTGGGGGGGCTCTCCTACGAGCAGTACTTC. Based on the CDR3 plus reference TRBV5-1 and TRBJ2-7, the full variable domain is KAGVTQTPRYLIKTRGQQVTLSCSPISGHRSVSWYQQTPGQGLQFLFEYFSETQRNKGNFPGRFSGRQFSNSRSEMNVSTLELGDSALYLCASSLAVGGLSYEQYFGPGTRLTVT.

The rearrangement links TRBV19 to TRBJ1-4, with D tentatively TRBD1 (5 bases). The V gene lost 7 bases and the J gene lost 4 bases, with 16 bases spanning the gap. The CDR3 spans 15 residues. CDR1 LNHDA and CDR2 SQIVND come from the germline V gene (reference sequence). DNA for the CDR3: TGTGCCAGTACCTCGAACCCAGGGAATAATGAAAAACTGTTTTTT. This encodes CASTSNPGNNEKLFF.

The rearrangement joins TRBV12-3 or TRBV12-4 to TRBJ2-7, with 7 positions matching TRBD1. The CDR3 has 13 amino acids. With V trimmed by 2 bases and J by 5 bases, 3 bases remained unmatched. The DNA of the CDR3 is TGTGCCAGCAGTTTAATTGGGACAGACGAGCAGTACTTC. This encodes CASSLIGTDEQYF.

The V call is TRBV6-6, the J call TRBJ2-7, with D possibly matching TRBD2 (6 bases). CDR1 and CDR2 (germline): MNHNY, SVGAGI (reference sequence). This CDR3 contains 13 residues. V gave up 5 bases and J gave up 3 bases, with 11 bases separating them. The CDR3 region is CASSRSGGYEQYF. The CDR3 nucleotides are TGTGCCAGCAGTCGATCCGGGGGCTACGAGCAGTACTTC.

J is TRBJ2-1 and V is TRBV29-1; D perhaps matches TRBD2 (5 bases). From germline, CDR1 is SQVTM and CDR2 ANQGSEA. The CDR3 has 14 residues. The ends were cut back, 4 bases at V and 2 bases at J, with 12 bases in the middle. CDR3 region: CSVVSGFTYNEQFF. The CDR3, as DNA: TGCAGCGTTGTTTCGGGGTTTACCTACAATGAGCAGTTCTTC.

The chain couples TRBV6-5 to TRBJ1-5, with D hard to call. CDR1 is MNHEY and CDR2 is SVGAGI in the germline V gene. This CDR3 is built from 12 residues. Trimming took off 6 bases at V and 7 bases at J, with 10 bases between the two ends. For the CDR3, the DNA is TGTGCCAGCAGGAGGGTGGGCCAGCCCCAGCATTTT. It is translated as CASRRVGQPQHF.

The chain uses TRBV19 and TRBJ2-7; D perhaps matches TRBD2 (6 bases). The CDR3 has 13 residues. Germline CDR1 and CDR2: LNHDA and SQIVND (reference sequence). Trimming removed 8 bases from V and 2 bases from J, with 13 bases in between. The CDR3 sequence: CASRGLTTYEQYF. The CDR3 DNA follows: TGTGCCAGTCGGGGACTGACTACCTACGAGCAGTACTTC.

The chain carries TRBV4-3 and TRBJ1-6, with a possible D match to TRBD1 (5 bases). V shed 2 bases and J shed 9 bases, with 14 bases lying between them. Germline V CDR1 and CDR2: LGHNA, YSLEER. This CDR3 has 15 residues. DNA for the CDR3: TGCGCCAGCAGCCAACAGGACATTCTCGGTTCACCCCTCCACTTT. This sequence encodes CASSQQDILGSPLHF.

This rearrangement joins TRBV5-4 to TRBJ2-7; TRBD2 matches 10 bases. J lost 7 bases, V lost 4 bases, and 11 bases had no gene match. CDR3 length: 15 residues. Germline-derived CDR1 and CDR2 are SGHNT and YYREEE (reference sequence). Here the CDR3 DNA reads TGTGCCAGCAGCACAAGGACTAGCGGTGTGGTAGAGCAGTACTTC. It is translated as CASSTRTSGVVEQYF.